This TCR beta chain was obtained from a study of blood T cell repertoires in COVID-19. Clinical history as reported by participants underpinned cohort assignment. Exposed study participants had met a COVID-19 case within 2 weeks before entry. Germline V gene lookup returns CDR1 MGHRA and CDR2 YSYEKL. The CDR3 consists of 16 residues. Trimming at V came to 0 bases and at J to 7 bases, leaving 10 bases not matched to a gene. Data came from immunoSEQ multiplex PCR; TCRdb stores just in-frame clones and leaves some out. The sample includes roughly 150,000 clones, around 90% seen only once; the top ten take approximately 3.8%.

The genes are TRBV4-1 and TRBJ2-7, with 9 bases lining up with TRBD1. The sequenced sample was PBMCs or T cells enriched from blood (not recorded which). This clonotype originated in a woman aged 40-49 years who had been exposed to COVID-19. The CDR3 DNA sequence: TGCGCCAGCAGCCAAGACGTGGGACAGGGAGTTCGGGAGCAGTACTTC. Translating gives CASSQDVGQGVREQYF.